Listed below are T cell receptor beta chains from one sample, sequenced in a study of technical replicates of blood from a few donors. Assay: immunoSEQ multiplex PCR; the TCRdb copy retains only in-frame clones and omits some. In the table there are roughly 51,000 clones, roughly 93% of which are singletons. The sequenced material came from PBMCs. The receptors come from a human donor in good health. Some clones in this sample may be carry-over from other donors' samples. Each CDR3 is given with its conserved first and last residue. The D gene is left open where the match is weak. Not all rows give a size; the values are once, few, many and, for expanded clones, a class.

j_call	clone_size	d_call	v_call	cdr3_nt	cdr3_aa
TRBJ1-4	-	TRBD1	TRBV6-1	TGTGCCAGCAGTGAGCCGCCGGGACAGGGAAATGAAAAACTGTTTTTT	CASSEPPGQGNEKLFF
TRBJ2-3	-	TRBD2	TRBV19	TGTGCCAGTAGTATAGGGGCTAGCGGGAGGTTGACAGATACGCAGTATTTT	CASSIGASGRLTDTQYF
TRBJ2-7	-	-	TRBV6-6	TGTGCCAGCAGCTCCAGAGGCCTCTCCGAGCAGTACTTC	CASSSRGLSEQYF
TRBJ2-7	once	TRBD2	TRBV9	TGTGCCAGCAGCCCAAGGACTAGCGGGAGTCTCTACGAGCAGTACTTC	CASSPRTSGSLYEQYF
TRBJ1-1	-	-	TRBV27	TGTGCCAGCAGCACAAGGGAGGGTGAAGCTTTCTTT	CASSTREGEAFF
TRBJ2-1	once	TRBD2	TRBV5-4	TGTGCCAGCGTCTCAGCGGGGGCCTCCTACAATGAGCAGTTCTTC	CASVSAGASYNEQFF
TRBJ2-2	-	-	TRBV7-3	TGTGCCAGCAGCCTCGCGGGTGCCGGGGAGCTGTTTTTT	CASSLAGAGELFF
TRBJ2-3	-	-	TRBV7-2	TGTGCCAGCAGCGAAATCAGCGGTATAAGTCCACTCACAGATACGCAGTATTTT	CASSEISGISPLTDTQYF
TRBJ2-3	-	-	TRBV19	TGTGCCAGTAGTATCGGTCAGGGGGGTACGCAGTATTTT	CASSIGQGGTQYF
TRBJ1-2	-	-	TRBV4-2	TGTGCCAGCACCCAGGGCCTTGGGGCTTATGGCTACACCTTC	CASTQGLGAYGYTF
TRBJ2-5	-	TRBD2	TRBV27	TGTGCCAGCAGACACAGGGTTATGAAGCGGGGGGCCAGGGAGACCCAGTACTTC	CASRHRVMKRGARETQYF
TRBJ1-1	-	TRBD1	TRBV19	TGTGCCAGTAGTATTCGCTCCAGGGGGATGAACACTGAAGCTTTCTTT	CASSIRSRGMNTEAFF
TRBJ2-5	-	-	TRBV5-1	TGCGCCAGCTCCCCCTCCGGCGGAAGGTCAGAGACCCAGTACTTC	CASSPSGGRSETQYF
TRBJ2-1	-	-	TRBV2	TGTGCCAGCTGCGCCGAGGGGGATGAGCAGTTCTTC	CASCAEGDEQFF
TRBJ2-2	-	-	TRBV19	TGTGCCAGTAGTATAAGCGGCACGAACACCGGGGAGCTGTTTTTT	CASSISGTNTGELFF
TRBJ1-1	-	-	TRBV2	TGTGCCAGCACCCCGCAGGGCCCCCAGGCTTTCTTT	CASTPQGPQAFF
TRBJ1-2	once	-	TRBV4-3	TGCGCCAGCAGCCAAGTAGGCACAGGGCTCTTCTATGGCTACACCTTC	CASSQVGTGLFYGYTF
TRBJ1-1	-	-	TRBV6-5	TGTGCCAGCAGCCGAACAGAGAACACTGAAGCTTTCTTT	CASSRTENTEAFF
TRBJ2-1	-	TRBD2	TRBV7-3	TGTGCCAGCAGCTTACAGCGGGGGGGCCCCAATGAGCAGTTCTTC	CASSLQRGGPNEQFF
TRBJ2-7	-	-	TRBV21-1	TGTGCCAGCAGCAACCAGGTAGGGCTACTAGCGGGAGAGACAGACTCCTACGAGCAGTACTTC	CASSNQVGLLAGETDSYEQYF
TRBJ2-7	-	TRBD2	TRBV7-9	TGTGCCAGCAGCTTAAGTGCGGGGGGAACCTACGAGCAGTACTTC	CASSLSAGGTYEQYF
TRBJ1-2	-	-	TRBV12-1	TGTGCCAGCCACACGAGGGTGGAGTTCTATGGCTACACCTTC	CASHTRVEFYGYTF
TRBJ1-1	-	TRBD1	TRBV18	TGTGCCAGCTCACCGCCGGGACAGGGGTACGGGATAGCTTTCTTT	CASSPPGQGYGIAFF
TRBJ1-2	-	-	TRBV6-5	TGTGCCAGCAGTCAAGGACTGGATGGCTACACCTTC	CASSQGLDGYTF
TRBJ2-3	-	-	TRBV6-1	TGTGCCAGCAGTGAAACCACCAGTTCGCAGTATTTT	CASSETTSSQYF